One and the same sample provided the 16 T cell receptor beta chains below, sequenced in a study of cytomegalovirus exposure and HLA in healthy donors. Vbeta (60) and Jbeta (13) primers were used in the PCR. TCRdb's copy holds only in-frame clones and misses some; the assay was immunoSEQ multiplex PCR. The table lists more than 95,000 clones, roughly 17% of them singletons. Sequencing input: PBMCs. All receptors come from a female donor in good health and CMV-seropositive.

Only a few counts were recorded for this clone. This chain joins TRBV10-3 and TRBJ2-5, with 12 bases aligning to TRBD2. The V gene's germline CDR1 is ENHRY and CDR2 SYGVKD. The CDR3 runs to 14 residues. The J segment lost 0 bases and the V segment lost 10 bases, leaving 3 bases of the junction unmatched. The CDR3 sequence: CATGLAGNQETQYF. The CDR3 DNA follows: TGTGCCACGGGACTAGCGGGTAACCAAGAGACCCAGTACTTC.

This clone appeared a few times. The chain is built from TRBV7-2 and TRBJ1-4; a weak D match, TRBD1 (6 bases). The CDR3 has 16 residues. The germline gives CDR1 SGHTA, CDR2 FQGNSA. V lost 5 bases and J 0 bases, leaving 13 bases between the germline ends. In DNA, the CDR3 is TGTGCCAGCAGCCGACAGGCCGCCTCAACTAATGAAAAACTGTTTTTT. Encoded protein: CASSRQAASTNEKLFF.

The table lists this clone with a few counts. The V call is TRBV29-1, the J call TRBJ2-5, with D perhaps TRBD1 (5 bases). This CDR3 comprises 13 residues. Germline V gene sequence: CDR1 SQVTM, CDR2 ANQGSEA. Trimming removed 3 bases from V and 5 bases from J, with 13 bases in between. CDR3 DNA: TGCAGCGTTGATCGGAACAGGCAGGAGACCCAGTACTTC. Translation gives CSVDRNRQETQYF.

This clone was picked up a small number of times. The chain recombines TRBV5-6 with TRBJ1-2; D possibly corresponds to TRBD1 (6 bases). CDR3 size: 13 residues. Germline V gene lookup returns CDR1 SGHDT and CDR2 YYEEEE. The V and J ends lost 4 bases and 7 bases respectively, with 14 bases between them. CDR3 region: CASSPQGRGGYTF. CDR3 in DNA: TGTGCCAGCAGCCCCCAGGGGAGGGGTGGCTACACCTTC.

CDR3 in DNA: TGTGCCAGCAGGGAGGACAGTGAACGCCAGCCCCAGCATTTT. It yields the protein CASREDSERQPQHF. This chain links TRBV6-5 with TRBJ1-5; D might be TRBD1 (6 bases). The CDR3 runs to 14 residues. The germline gives CDR1 MNHEY, CDR2 SVGAGI. V lost 6 bases, J lost 7 bases, and 16 bases lay in between.

This clone came up a few times. The rearrangement uses TRBV2 and TRBJ1-4; 9 nucleotides line up with TRBD1. Germline trimming cut 6 bases from V and 8 bases from J; bases unmatched to any gene: 10. The CDR3 consists of 15 residues. The V gene's germline CDR1 is SNHLY and CDR2 FYNNEI. CDR3 coding DNA: TGTGCCAGCAGCGAACCGGGACAGGGCAACGAAAAACTGTTTTTT. Translated, it gives CASSEPGQGNEKLFF.

In its sample, this clone was seen a few times. V usage is TRBV7-2 and J usage is TRBJ1-2; TRBD1 matches 10 bases. Trimming cost V 3 bases and J 5 bases; bases outside gene matches: 6. Germline CDR1 is SGHTA and CDR2 is FQGNSA. The CDR3 is made up of 15 amino acids. The CDR3 loop reads CASSFGQGDIYGYTF. CDR3 DNA sequence: TGTGCCAGCAGCTTCGGACAGGGGGACATTTATGGCTACACCTTC.

J is TRBJ2-7 and V is TRBV7-2, with 10 nucleotides matching TRBD2. The CDR3 covers 17 residues. With 1 base clipped from V and 0 bases from J, the junction kept 6 bases outside the gene matches. The V gene's germline CDR1 is SGHTA and CDR2 FQGNSA. The CDR3 DNA is TGTGCCAGCAGCTTAGTACTAGCGGGACTAAGCTCCTACGAGCAGTACTTC. It codes for CASSLVLAGLSSYEQYF.

This clone was found a few times. V is TRBV9 and J is TRBJ1-5, with TRBD1 as a possible D gene (6 bases). The V end lost 4 bases, the J end lost 2 bases, and 13 bases lay between the germline ends. The CDR3 covers 15 residues. Germline V gene data show CDR1 as SGDLS and CDR2 as YYNGEE. The CDR3 DNA sequence: TGTGCCAGCAGCAAGGGGGGGTTAGGCAATCAGCCCCAGCATTTT. It encodes CASSKGGLGNQPQHF.

This clone was seen only a few times. The gene calls are TRBV4-1 and TRBJ2-7, with no clear D. Germline V gene sequence: CDR1 MGHRA, CDR2 YSYEKL. Trimming stripped 3 bases from V and 1 base from J, with 10 bases between. CDR3 size: 14 residues. CDR3 DNA: TGCGCCAGCAGCCACGTATCCCTATCCTACGAGCAGTACTTC. Its protein is CASSHVSLSYEQYF.

V and J are TRBV4-3 and TRBJ2-6; TRBD2 might be the D (6 bases). Per the germline V gene, CDR1 is LGHNA and CDR2 is YSLEER. The CDR3 is 16 residues long. V lost 0 bases to trimming and J lost 4 bases, with 10 bases between them. The CDR3 DNA is TGCGCCAGCAGCCAAGATCGGGGGAGGGGGGCCAACGTCCTGACTTTC. This gives the protein CASSQDRGRGANVLTF.

The chain carries TRBV2 and TRBJ1-5; D may be TRBD1 (5 bases). CDR1 and CDR2 (germline): SNHLY, FYNNEI. The CDR3 loop spans 14 amino acids. Trimming removed 9 bases from V and 5 bases from J, with 17 bases in between. The CDR3 nucleotides are TGTGCCAGTACAGGAGCCACGAGACATCAGCCCCAGCATTTT. It encodes CASTGATRHQPQHF.

The chain has TRBV30 and TRBJ2-1; 13 positions agree with TRBD2. J gave up 0 bases and V 0 bases, and 5 bases lay outside the gene matches. This CDR3 contains 18 residues. Germline V gene sequence: CDR1 GTSNPN, CDR2 SVGIG (reference sequence). The DNA of the CDR3 is TGTGCCTGGAGTGTGACCCGGACTAGCGGGAGCTCCTACAATGAGCAGTTCTTC. It yields the protein CAWSVTRTSGSSYNEQFF.

This clone was counted between two and nine times. The chain links TRBV2 to TRBJ1-4, with no clear D. Germline CDR1 SNHLY, CDR2 FYNNEI. With 5 bases removed from V and 5 bases from J, the gap between germline ends came to 9 bases. The CDR3 contains 13 residues. The CDR3 nucleotides are TGTGCCAGCAGTCGCGGGTTAAATGAAAAACTGTTTTTT. Translated, it gives CASSRGLNEKLFF.

The chain carries TRBV7-2 and TRBJ2-7; 13 bases are a match to TRBD2. Unmatched junction bases numbered 11, after V lost 5 bases and J lost 7 bases. The germline gives CDR1 SGHTA, CDR2 FQGNSA. The CDR3 spans 16 residues. The CDR3 DNA reads TGTGCCAGCAGCCAAAACCCGGGACTAGCGGGGTTGGAGCAGTACTTC. This encodes CASSQNPGLAGLEQYF.

The CDR3 here is CATPSQGGETQYF. The CDR3 bases are TGTGCCACCCCTTCGCAGGGAGGGGAGACCCAGTACTTC. The chain combines TRBV7-2 with TRBJ2-5; 7 nucleotides line up with TRBD2. With 10 bases clipped from V and 5 bases from J, the junction kept 10 bases outside the gene matches. This CDR3 comprises 13 residues. Looked up from germline, CDR1 is SGHTA and CDR2 is FQGNSA.